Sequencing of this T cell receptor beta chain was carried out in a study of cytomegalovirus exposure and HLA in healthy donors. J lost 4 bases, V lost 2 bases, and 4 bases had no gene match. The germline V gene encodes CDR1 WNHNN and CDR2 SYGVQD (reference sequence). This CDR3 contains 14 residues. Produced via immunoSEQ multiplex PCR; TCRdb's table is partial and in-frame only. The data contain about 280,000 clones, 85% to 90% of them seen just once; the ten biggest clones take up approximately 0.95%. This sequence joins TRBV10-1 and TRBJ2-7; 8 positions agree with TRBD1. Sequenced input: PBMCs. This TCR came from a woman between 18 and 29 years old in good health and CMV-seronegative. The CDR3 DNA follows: TGCGCCAGCAGTGAGGGGACAGGATTTTACGAGCAGTACTTC. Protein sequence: CASSEGTGFYEQYF.